This TCR beta chain was retrieved from a study of cytomegalovirus exposure and HLA in healthy donors. Findings and caveats of the study: An observed cluster of highly shared sequence variants was recorded as a likely sequencing artifact.

Concerning this clone itself: Antigen unknown.

The CDR3 contains 14 residues. V was clipped by 5 bases and J by 3 bases, with 13 bases between them. Germline V lookup: CDR1 MNHNS, CDR2 SASEGT. Researchers ran the PCR with 60 Vbeta and 13 Jbeta primers. Only in-frame clones appear in the TCRdb table, and some are missing; sequencing was by immunoSEQ multiplex PCR. In the table there are around 130,000 clones, 77% of which are singletons. The sequenced sample consisted of PBMCs. The receptor's source is a man between 18 and 35 years old in good health and CMV-seropositive. The V call is TRBV6-1, the J call TRBJ1-2, with a tentative D call TRBD1 (5 bases). Here the CDR3 reads CASSWTRQDYGYTF. DNA of the CDR3: TGTGCCAGCAGTTGGACACGTCAGGACTATGGCTACACCTTC.